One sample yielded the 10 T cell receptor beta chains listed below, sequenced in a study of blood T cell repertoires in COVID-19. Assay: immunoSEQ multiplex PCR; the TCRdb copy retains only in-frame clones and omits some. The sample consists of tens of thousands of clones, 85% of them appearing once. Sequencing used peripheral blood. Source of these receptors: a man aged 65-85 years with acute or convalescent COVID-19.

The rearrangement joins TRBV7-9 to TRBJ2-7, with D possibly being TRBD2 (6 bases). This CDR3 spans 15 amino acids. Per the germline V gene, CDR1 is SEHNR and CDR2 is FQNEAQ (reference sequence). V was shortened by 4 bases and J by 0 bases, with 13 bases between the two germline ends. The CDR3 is CASSSTYGGSYEQYF. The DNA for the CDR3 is TGTGCCAGCAGCTCCACATACGGGGGCTCCTACGAGCAGTACTTC.

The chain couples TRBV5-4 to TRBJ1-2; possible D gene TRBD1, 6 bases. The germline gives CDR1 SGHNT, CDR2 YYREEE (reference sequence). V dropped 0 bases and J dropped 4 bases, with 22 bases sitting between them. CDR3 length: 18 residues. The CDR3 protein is CASSLVKNRASPGYGYTF. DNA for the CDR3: TGTGCCAGCAGCTTGGTCAAGAACAGGGCCTCCCCGGGCTATGGCTACACCTTC.

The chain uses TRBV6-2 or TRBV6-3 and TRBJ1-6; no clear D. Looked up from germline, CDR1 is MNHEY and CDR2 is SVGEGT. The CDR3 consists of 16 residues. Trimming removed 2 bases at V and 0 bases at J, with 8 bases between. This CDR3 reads CASSYRESSYNSPLHF. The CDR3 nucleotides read TGTGCCAGCAGTTACAGGGAGAGCTCCTATAATTCACCCCTCCACTTT.

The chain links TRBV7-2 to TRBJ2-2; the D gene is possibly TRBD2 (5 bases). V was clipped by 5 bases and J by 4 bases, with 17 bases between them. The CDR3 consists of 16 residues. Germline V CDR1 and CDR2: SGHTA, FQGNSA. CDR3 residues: CASSPPGSRSTGELFF. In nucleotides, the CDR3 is TGTGCCAGCAGCCCGCCGGGGTCTAGGAGCACCGGGGAGCTGTTTTTT.

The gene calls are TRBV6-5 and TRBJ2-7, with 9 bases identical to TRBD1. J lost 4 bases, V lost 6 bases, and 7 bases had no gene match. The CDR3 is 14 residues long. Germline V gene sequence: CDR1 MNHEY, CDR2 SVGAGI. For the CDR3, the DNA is TGTGCCAGCAGCCTGGGACAGGGATTGTACGAGCAGTACTTC. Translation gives CASSLGQGLYEQYF.

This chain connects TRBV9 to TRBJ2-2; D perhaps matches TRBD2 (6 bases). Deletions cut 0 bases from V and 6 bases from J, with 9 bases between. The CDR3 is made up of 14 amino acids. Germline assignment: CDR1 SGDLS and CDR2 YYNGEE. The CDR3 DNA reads TGTGCCAGCAGCGTAGACGGGAGCGCCGGGGAGCTGTTTTTT. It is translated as CASSVDGSAGELFF.

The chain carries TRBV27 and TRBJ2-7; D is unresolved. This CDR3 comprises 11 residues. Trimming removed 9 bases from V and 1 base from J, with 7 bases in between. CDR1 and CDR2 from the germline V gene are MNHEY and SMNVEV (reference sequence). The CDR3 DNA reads TGTGCCAGGGTGGCTTCCTACGAGCAGTACTTC. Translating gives CARVASYEQYF.

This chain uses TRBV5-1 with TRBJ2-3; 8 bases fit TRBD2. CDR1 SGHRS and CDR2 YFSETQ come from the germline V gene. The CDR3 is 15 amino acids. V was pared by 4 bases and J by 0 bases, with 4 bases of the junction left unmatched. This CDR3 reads CASSDPGGSTDTQYF. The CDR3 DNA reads TGCGCCAGCAGCGACCCGGGGGGGAGCACAGATACGCAGTATTTT.

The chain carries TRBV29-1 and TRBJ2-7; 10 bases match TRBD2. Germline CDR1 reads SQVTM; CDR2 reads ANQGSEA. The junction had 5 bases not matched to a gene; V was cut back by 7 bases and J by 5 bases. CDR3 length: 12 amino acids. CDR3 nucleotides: TGCAGCGCCCAGCGGGGGGGGGACGAGCAGTACTTC. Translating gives CSAQRGGDEQYF.

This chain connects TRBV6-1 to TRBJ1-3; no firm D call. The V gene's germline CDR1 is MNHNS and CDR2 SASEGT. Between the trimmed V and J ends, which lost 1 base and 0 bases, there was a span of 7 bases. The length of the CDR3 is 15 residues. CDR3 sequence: CASSEGAGSGNTIYF. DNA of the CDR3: TGTGCCAGCAGTGAAGGAGCGGGCTCTGGAAACACCATATATTTT.